What follows are 22 T cell receptor beta chains derived from one specimen sequenced in a study of regulatory T cells in long-lasting Graves disease. Arm-PCR of CDR3 regions and iRepertoire HTBI primers were the basis on which TCR beta libraries were built. MiXCR, run by TCRdb on the multiplex PCR reads, gives a single entry per CDR3 protein. The top ten clones hold 17% of a sample with 350,000 to 550,000 distinct CDR3 sequences, 11% to 15% of them seen once. Time point denoted: newly diagnosed GD, antithyroid drugs for less than 3 months. From RNA extracted from PBMCs, the TCR library was made. This same sample was also part of a study on T cells in Graves' hyperthyroidism and ophthalmopathy.

The specimen comprised peripheral blood mononuclear cells (PBMCs), sampled at new diagnosis, from a patient treated with antithyroid drugs. The receptors derive from a woman aged 50 to 60 with Graves disease.

Many counts were recorded for this clonotype. The genes are TRBV27 and TRBJ1-5; TRBD1 might be the D (6 bases). The germline CDR1 and CDR2 sequences are MNHEY and SMNVEV (reference sequence). The CDR3 spans 13 residues. V was clipped by 6 bases and J by 5 bases, with 11 bases between them. CDR3 residues: CASRRAGDQPQHF. The CDR3 coding sequence is TGTGCCAGCAGAAGGGCAGGGGATCAGCCCCAGCATTTT.

This clonotype has a count of ten or more. The V and J genes are TRBV28 and TRBJ2-7; 8 bases map to TRBD1. CDR1 is MDHEN and CDR2 is SYDVKM in the germline V gene. This CDR3 is 12 amino acids long. V dropped 10 bases and J dropped 2; count of bases not matched to a gene: 4. This chain's CDR3 is CATKTGAYEQYF. The CDR3 DNA follows: TGTGCCACCAAGACAGGGGCCTACGAGCAGTACTTC. Complete variable domain (other parts from reference TRBV28 and TRBJ2-7): DVKVTQSSRYLVKRTGEKVFLECVQDMDHENMFWYRQDPGLGLRLIYFSYDVKMKEKGDIPEGYSVSREKKERFSLILESASTNQTSMYLCATKTGAYEQYFGPGTRLTVT.

There are a few counts of this clonotype. A read error is possible here, since a much larger clone lies one base away. J is TRBJ2-7 and V is TRBV28; 8 nucleotides match TRBD2. Germline loops: CDR1 MDHEN, CDR2 SYDVKM. The ends lost 3 bases at V and 5 bases at J; junction bases unmatched: 6. The CDR3 length is 14 residues. CDR3 amino acids: CASSFERENNEQYF. The CDR3 DNA is TGTGCCAGCAGTTTTGAGCGGGAGAATAACGAGCAGTACTTC.

The gene calls are TRBV14 and TRBJ1-5, with TRBD1 identical over 7 bases. With 2 bases clipped from V and 6 bases from J, the junction kept 13 bases outside the gene matches. This CDR3 contains 17 residues. Germline V CDR1 and CDR2: SGHDN, FVKESK. The chain's CDR3 is CASSQISGTERAQPQHF. CDR3 nucleotide sequence: TGTGCCAGCAGCCAAATTTCGGGGACAGAAAGGGCTCAGCCCCAGCATTTT.

The chain recombines TRBV6-1 with TRBJ2-5; 12 positions match TRBD2. The CDR3 is made up of 15 amino acids. Germline values: CDR1 MNHNS, CDR2 SASEGT. Trimming took 6 bases from V and 5 from J; bases not matched to a gene: 7. The DNA of the CDR3 is TGTGCCAGCAGAACCGGGACTAGCGGGCCGGAGACCCAGTACTTC. Its protein is CASRTGTSGPETQYF.

The table lists this clonotype with many counts. The chain joins TRBV6-5 to TRBJ2-5; possibly TRBD2 for D (5 bases). Germline V gene lookup returns CDR1 MNHEY and CDR2 SVGAGI. This CDR3 is built from 14 residues. The V end was cut by 0 bases, the J end by 5 bases, with 10 bases between. The CDR3 loop is CASSYSRVAETQYF. The CDR3 bases are TGTGCCAGCAGTTACTCGAGGGTGGCCGAGACCCAGTACTTC.

With regard to this clonotype: A much more abundant neighbour one base away suggests this may be a read error. J is TRBJ2-3 and V is TRBV28; perhaps TRBD1 as D (5 bases). Trimming removed 4 bases from V and 4 bases from J, with 9 bases in between. This CDR3 has 13 residues. In germline, CDR1 is MDHEN, CDR2 SYDVKM. The CDR3 nucleotides read TGTGCCAGCAGTTATAGGGGCCCAGATACGCAGTATTTT. It is translated as CASSYRGPDTQYF. Full variable domain (remainder filled in from reference TRBV28 and TRBJ2-3): DVKVTQSSRYLVKRTGEKVFLECVQDMDHENMFWYRQDPGLGLRLIYFSYDVKMKEKGDIPEGYSVSREKKERFSLILESASTNQTSMYLCASSYRGPDTQYFGPGTRLTVL.

This clonotype was recorded at least ten times. The V call is TRBV5-1, the J call TRBJ2-5, with D tentatively TRBD1 or TRBD2 (7 bases each). V shed 3 bases and J shed 0 bases, with 24 bases lying between them. Germline values: CDR1 SGHRS, CDR2 YFSETQ. The CDR3 has 19 amino acids. DNA of the CDR3: TGCGCCAGCAGCTGGGGGACAGTTGAGCGGGAAGGGGACCAAGAGACCCAGTACTTC. Amino acid sequence: CASSWGTVEREGDQETQYF. The whole variable domain, filled in from reference TRBV5-1 and TRBJ2-5, reads KAGVTQTPRYLIKTRGQQVTLSCSPISGHRSVSWYQQTPGQGLQFLFEYFSETQRNKGNFPGRFSGRQFSNSRSEMNVSTLELGDSALYLCASSWGTVEREGDQETQYFGPGTRLLVL.

This rearrangement joins TRBV10-3 to TRBJ2-3; D perhaps matches TRBD2 (5 bases). The V gene lost 3 bases and the J gene lost 2 bases, with 18 bases spanning the gap. Per germline, CDR1 ENHRY and CDR2 SYGVKD. The CDR3 is made up of 17 amino acids. The CDR3 loop is CAISDFPGTTPTDTQYF. CDR3 DNA sequence: TGTGCCATCAGTGATTTTCCGGGAACAACACCCACAGATACGCAGTATTTT.

The chain joins TRBV10-3 to TRBJ2-3, with D perhaps matching TRBD1 (6 bases). Germline V gene data show CDR1 as ENHRY and CDR2 as SYGVKD. Trimming took 5 bases from V and 2 from J, leaving 20 bases between them. The CDR3 consists of 17 residues. CDR3 in amino acids: CAISKFQGSGDTDTQYF. CDR3 nucleotides: TGTGCCATCAGTAAATTTCAGGGGAGTGGGGACACAGATACGCAGTATTTT.

This clonotype was counted at least ten times. V usage is TRBV29-1 and J usage is TRBJ2-5; 9 bases line up with TRBD2. There are 18 residues in the CDR3. V lost 1 base, J lost 5 bases, and 17 bases stayed unmatched. Germline V gene data show CDR1 as SQVTM and CDR2 as ANQGSEA. The chain's CDR3 is CSVEGAVGGSGRTETQYF. The CDR3 DNA follows: TGCAGCGTTGAAGGGGCCGTTGGGGGTAGCGGGAGAACGGAGACCCAGTACTTC. Combining the CDR3 with reference TRBV29-1 and TRBJ2-5 gives the whole variable domain SAVISQKPSRDICQRGTSLTIQCQVDSQVTMMFWYRQQPGQSLTLIATANQGSEATYESGFVIDKFPISRPNLTFSTLTVSNMSPEDSSIYLCSVEGAVGGSGRTETQYFGPGTRLLVL.

Notes on this clonotype: A read error may explain this, as a much larger clone is one base away. The chain is built from TRBV11-2 and TRBJ2-7; D remains unclear. V was shortened by 0 bases and J by 2 bases, with 11 bases between the two germline ends. CDR3 size: 15 residues. CDR1 is SGHAT and CDR2 is FQNNGV in the germline V gene. The CDR3 DNA reads as TGTGCCAGCAGCTTAGATTATATAGCCCCCTACGAGCAGTACTTC. It codes for CASSLDYIAPYEQYF.

In this sample, this clonotype turned up many times. The chain couples TRBV6-5 to TRBJ1-1; no clear D gene. This CDR3 has 13 amino acids. Per germline, CDR1 MNHEY and CDR2 SVGAGI. With 2 bases removed from V and 5 bases from J, the gap between germline ends came to 9 bases. The CDR3 DNA is TGTGCCAGCAGTTACATGCCTGGAACTGAAGCTTTCTTT. Translating gives CASSYMPGTEAFF.

The sample holds many counts of this clonotype. V is TRBV28 and J is TRBJ2-2; D is possibly TRBD1 or TRBD2 (6 bases each). V dropped 3 bases and J dropped 7 bases, with 15 bases sitting between them. This CDR3 is built from 15 residues. CDR1 MDHEN and CDR2 SYDVKM come from the germline V gene. CDR3 region: CASSLSGAGGGELFF. In DNA, the CDR3 is TGTGCCAGCAGTTTGTCGGGGGCTGGTGGCGGGGAGCTGTTTTTT.

This clonotype was counted between two and nine times. A read error may be the cause here, since a much bigger clone is one base away. Since no conserved phenylalanine or tryptophan closes the CDR3, a read error is the likely cause. The CDR3 reads CASSLSDRGAYEQYL. CDR3 DNA sequence: TGTGCCAGCAGCTTATCGGACAGGGGGGCCTACGAGCAGTACCTC. The chain carries TRBV11-1 and TRBJ2-7; 10 nucleotides line up with TRBD1. This CDR3 is 15 amino acids long. Per germline, CDR1 SGHAT and CDR2 FQDESV (reference sequence). V shed 2 bases and J 2 bases; nucleotides not matched to a gene: 3.

This clonotype was seen a few times. The rearrangement joins TRBV19 to TRBJ1-5; D is uncertain. Germline CDR1 LNHDA, CDR2 SQIVND (reference sequence). The CDR3 consists of 14 residues. V lost 4 bases to trimming and J lost 1 base, with 8 bases between them. The CDR3 here is CASSKTTSNQPQHF. In DNA form, the CDR3 reads TGTGCCAGTAGTAAGACAACGAGCAATCAGCCCCAGCATTTT.

Many counts were recorded for this clonotype. This chain connects TRBV12-3 or TRBV12-4 to TRBJ1-1; 9 positions match TRBD1. The CDR3 totals 14 residues. Trimming removed 1 base from V and 3 bases from J; junction bases left unmatched: 0. The DNA of the CDR3 is TGTGCCAGCAGTTTAGGGACAGGGGACACTGAAGCTTTCTTT. It translates to CASSLGTGDTEAFF.

This clonotype has ten or more counts. V usage is TRBV5-1 and J usage is TRBJ2-7, with D possibly being TRBD2 (6 bases). The V end was cut by 3 bases, the J end by 3 bases, with 10 bases between. Germline CDR1 reads SGHRS; CDR2 reads YFSETQ. The CDR3 has 13 residues. The CDR3: CASSSRENYEQYF. CDR3 in DNA: TGCGCCAGCAGCTCCCGGGAGAACTACGAGCAGTACTTC.

This clonotype was recorded at least ten times. This chain uses TRBV9 with TRBJ2-7, with a weak D call TRBD2 (6 bases). Germline V gives CDR1 SGDLS, CDR2 YYNGEE. V lost 2 bases, J lost 0 bases, and 12 bases lay in between. CDR3 length equals 15 residues. CDR3: CASSVEHSGSYEQYF. The CDR3 DNA reads TGTGCCAGCAGCGTGGAACATAGCGGCTCCTACGAGCAGTACTTC.

The V and J genes are TRBV3-1 and TRBJ2-7; a weak D match, TRBD2 (6 bases). Trimming took off 3 bases at V and 3 bases at J, with 12 bases between the two ends. The CDR3 spans 14 residues. The germline V gene has CDR1 LGHDT and CDR2 YNNKEL (reference sequence). The CDR3 nucleotides are TGTGCCAGCAGCCAGAGGACTAATCACTACGAGCAGTACTTC. Translated, it gives CASSQRTNHYEQYF.

The chain employs TRBV30 and TRBJ1-5; no definite D call. This CDR3 has 15 residues. The germline CDR1 and CDR2 sequences are GTSNPN and SVGIG (reference sequence). V lost 1 base, J lost 1 base, and 11 bases lay in between. In DNA form, the CDR3 reads TGTGCCTGGAGTGCCGGGCCCGTGAGCAATCAGCCCCAGCATTTT. It yields the protein CAWSAGPVSNQPQHF.

This clonotype appeared many times. The chain links TRBV7-9 to TRBJ2-1; 15 positions match TRBD2. Germline V gene lookup returns CDR1 SEHNR and CDR2 FQNEAQ (reference sequence). Trimming took 4 bases from V and 8 from J; bases not matched to a gene: 9. The CDR3 extends over 17 amino acids. In DNA form, the CDR3 reads TGTGCCAGCAGCTCATGGACTAGCGGGAGGGCCATCCATGAGCAGTTCTTC. It yields the protein CASSSWTSGRAIHEQFF.